This TCR beta chain appears in the sequencing data of a study of T cells in Graves' hyperthyroidism and ophthalmopathy. Findings and limits, study-wide: Most expanded thyroid clonotypes above 0.001 recurred in blood.

Recently diagnosed hyperthyroidism of less than 2 months' duration affected patients aged 18 to 65. Progressors' blood was drawn at hyperthyroidism diagnosis, before ophthalmopathy symptoms. V lost 0 bases to trimming and J lost 5 bases; unmatched junction nucleotides: 5. The CDR3 runs to 17 residues. Germline CDR1 reads SGHAT; CDR2 reads FQNNGV. Note on this clonotype: No antigen is known for it.

The investigators amplified TCR beta CDR3 regions from RNA transcripts. First-round RT-PCR of the TCR CDR3 relied on the HTBI primer set. TCRdb re-called the multiplex PCR reads through MiXCR, storing one row per CDR3 protein. The sample comprises approximately 400,000 distinct CDR3 sequences, approximately 14% of which are singletons, and 28% rests with the top ten. The source is a woman aged 18-29 years with Graves' hyperthyroidism that later progressed to Graves' ophthalmopathy. This sequence joins TRBV11-2 and TRBJ2-2; 11 bases map to TRBD2. The material sequenced was blood. CDR3 coding DNA: TGTGCCAGCAGCTTAGAAAAACTAGCGGGAGTTACCGGGGAGCTGTTTTTT. It translates to CASSLEKLAGVTGELFF.